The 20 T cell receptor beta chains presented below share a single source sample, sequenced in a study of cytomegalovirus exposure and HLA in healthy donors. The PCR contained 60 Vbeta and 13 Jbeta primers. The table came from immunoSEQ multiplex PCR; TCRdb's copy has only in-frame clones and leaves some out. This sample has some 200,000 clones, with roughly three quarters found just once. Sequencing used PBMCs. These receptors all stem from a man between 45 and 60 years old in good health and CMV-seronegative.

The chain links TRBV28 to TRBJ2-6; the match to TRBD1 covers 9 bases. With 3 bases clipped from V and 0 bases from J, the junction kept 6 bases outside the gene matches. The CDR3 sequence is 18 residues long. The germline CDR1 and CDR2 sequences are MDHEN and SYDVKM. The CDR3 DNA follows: TGTGCCAGCAGTTTGCGGGGACAGGGAACCTCTGGGGCCAACGTCCTGACTTTC. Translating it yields CASSLRGQGTSGANVLTF.

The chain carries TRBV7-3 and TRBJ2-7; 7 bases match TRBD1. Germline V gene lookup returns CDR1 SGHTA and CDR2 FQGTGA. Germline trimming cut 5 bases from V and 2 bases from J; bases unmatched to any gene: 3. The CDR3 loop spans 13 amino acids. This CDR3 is CASSPTGPYEQYF. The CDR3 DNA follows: TGTGCCAGCAGCCCGACAGGGCCCTACGAGCAGTACTTC.

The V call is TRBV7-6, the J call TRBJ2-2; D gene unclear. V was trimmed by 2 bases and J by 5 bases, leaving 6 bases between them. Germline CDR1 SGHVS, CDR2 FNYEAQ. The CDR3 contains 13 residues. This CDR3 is CASSLSRTGELFF. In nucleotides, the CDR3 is TGTGCCAGCAGCTTATCTAGGACCGGGGAGCTGTTTTTT.

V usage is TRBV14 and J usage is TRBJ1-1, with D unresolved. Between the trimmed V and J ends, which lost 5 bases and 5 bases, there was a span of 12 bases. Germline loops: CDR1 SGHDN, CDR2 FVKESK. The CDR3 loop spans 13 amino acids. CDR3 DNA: TGTGCCAGCAGCTCGGGGTTAGGGACTGAAGCTTTCTTT. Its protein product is CASSSGLGTEAFF.

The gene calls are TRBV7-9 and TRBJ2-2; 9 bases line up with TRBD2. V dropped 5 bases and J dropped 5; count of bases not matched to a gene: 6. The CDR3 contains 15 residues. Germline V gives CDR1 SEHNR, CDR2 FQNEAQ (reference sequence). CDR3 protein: CASSGPGLATGELFF. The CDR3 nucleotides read TGTGCCAGCAGCGGGCCGGGACTAGCAACCGGGGAGCTGTTTTTT.

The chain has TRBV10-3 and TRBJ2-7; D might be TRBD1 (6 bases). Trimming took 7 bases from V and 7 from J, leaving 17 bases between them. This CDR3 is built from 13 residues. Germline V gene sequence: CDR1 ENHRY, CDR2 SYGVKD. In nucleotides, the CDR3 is TGTGCCATCACCCTCACAGGGTTGGGGGAGCAGTACTTC. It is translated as CAITLTGLGEQYF.

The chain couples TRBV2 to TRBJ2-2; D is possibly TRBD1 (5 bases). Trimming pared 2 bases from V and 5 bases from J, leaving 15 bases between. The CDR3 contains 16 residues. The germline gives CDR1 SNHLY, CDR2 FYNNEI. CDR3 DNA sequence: TGTGCCAGCAGTGAAACAGGCAGCTTACGGACCGGGGAGCTGTTTTTT. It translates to CASSETGSLRTGELFF.

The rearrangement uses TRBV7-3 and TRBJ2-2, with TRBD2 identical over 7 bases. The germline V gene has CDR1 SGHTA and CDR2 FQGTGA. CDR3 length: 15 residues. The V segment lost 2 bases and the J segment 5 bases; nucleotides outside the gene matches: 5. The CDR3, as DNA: TGTGCCAGCAGCTTAGGGAGGGTCGAAACCGGGGAGCTGTTTTTT. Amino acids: CASSLGRVETGELFF.

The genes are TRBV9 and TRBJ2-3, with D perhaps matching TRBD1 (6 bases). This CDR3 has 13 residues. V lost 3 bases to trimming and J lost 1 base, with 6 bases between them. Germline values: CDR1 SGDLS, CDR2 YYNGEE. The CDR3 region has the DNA TGTGCCAGCAGCGACAGGGGCACAGATACGCAGTATTTT. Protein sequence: CASSDRGTDTQYF.

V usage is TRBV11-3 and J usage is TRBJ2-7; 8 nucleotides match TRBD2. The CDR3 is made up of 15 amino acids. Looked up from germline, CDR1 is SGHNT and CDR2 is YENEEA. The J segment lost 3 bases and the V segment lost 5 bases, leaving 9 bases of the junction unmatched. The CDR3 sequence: CASSPDSSGRYEQYF. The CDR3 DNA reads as TGTGCCAGCAGCCCCGACTCTAGCGGGCGCTACGAGCAGTACTTC. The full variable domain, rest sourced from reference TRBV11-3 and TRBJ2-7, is EAGVVQSPRYKIIEKKQPVAFWCNPISGHNTLYWYLQNLGQGPELLIRYENEEAVDDSQLPKDRFSAERLKGVDSTLKIQPAELGDSAVYLCASSPDSSGRYEQYFGPGTRLTVT.

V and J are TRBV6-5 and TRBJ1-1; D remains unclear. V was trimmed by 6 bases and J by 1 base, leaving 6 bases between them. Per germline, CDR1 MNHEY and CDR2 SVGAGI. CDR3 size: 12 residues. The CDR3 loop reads CASRRQNTEAFF. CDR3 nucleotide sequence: TGTGCCAGCAGGCGACAGAACACTGAAGCTTTCTTT.

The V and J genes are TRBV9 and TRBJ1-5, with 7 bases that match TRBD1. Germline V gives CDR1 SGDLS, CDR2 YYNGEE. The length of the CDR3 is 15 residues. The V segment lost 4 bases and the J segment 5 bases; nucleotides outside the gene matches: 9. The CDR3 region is CASSPGGGADQPQHF. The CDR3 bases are TGTGCCAGCAGCCCTGGAGGGGGCGCGGATCAGCCCCAGCATTTT.

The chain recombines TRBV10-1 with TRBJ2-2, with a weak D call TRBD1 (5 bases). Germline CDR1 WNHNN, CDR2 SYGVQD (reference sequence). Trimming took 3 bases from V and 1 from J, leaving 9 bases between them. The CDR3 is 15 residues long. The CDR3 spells CASSESQGNTGELFF. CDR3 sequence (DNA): TGCGCCAGCAGTGAATCGCAGGGGAACACCGGGGAGCTGTTTTTT.

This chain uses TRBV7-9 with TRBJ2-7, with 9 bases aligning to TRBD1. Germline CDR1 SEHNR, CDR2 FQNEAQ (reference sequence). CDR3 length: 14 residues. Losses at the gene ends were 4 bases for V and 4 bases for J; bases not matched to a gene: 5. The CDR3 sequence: CASSSRDREYEQYF. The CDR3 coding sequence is TGTGCCAGCAGCTCCCGGGACAGGGAATACGAGCAGTACTTC.

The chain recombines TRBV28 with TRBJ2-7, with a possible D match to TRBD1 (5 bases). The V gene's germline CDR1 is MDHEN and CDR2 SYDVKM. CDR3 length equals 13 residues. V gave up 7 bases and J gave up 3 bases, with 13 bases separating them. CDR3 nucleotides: TGTGCCAGCACCCGCACCGACAGCTACGAGCAGTACTTC. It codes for CASTRTDSYEQYF. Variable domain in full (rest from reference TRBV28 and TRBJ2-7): DVKVTQSSRYLVKRTGEKVFLECVQDMDHENMFWYRQDPGLGLRLIYFSYDVKMKEKGDIPEGYSVSREKKERFSLILESASTNQTSMYLCASTRTDSYEQYFGPGTRLTVT.

CDR3 sequence (DNA): TGTGCCAGCAGTTTTAGGGCAGGGGGCTTGGGAGGTCAGCCCCAGCATTTT. Protein: CASSFRAGGLGGQPQHF. J is TRBJ1-5 and V is TRBV27, with 8 bases fitting TRBD1. J lost 6 bases, V lost 3 bases, and 13 bases had no gene match. Germline V gene sequence: CDR1 MNHEY, CDR2 SMNVEV (reference sequence). This CDR3 has 17 residues.

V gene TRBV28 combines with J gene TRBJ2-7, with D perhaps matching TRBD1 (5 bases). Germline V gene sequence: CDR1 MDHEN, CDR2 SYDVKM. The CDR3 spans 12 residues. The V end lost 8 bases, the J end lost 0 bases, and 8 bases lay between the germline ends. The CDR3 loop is CASGAHSYEQYF. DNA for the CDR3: TGTGCCAGCGGGGCCCACTCCTACGAGCAGTACTTC.

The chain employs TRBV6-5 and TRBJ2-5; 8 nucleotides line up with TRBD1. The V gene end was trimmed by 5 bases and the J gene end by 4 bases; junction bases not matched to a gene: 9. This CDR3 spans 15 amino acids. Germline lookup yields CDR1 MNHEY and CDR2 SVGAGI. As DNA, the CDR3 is TGTGCCAGCAGTAAGACAGGGGCCCTGGGAGAGACCCAGTACTTC. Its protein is CASSKTGALGETQYF.

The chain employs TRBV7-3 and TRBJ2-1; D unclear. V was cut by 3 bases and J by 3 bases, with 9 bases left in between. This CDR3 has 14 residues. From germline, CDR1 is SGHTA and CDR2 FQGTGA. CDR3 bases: TGTGCCAGCAGCTTTGAAGGAGTCTACAATGAGCAGTTCTTC. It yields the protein CASSFEGVYNEQFF.

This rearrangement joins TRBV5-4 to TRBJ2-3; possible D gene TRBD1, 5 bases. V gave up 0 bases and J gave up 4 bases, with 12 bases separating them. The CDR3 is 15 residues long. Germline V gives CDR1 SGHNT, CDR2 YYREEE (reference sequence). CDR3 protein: CASSLGGARPDTQYF. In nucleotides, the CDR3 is TGTGCCAGCAGCTTGGGGGGCGCGAGACCAGATACGCAGTATTTT.